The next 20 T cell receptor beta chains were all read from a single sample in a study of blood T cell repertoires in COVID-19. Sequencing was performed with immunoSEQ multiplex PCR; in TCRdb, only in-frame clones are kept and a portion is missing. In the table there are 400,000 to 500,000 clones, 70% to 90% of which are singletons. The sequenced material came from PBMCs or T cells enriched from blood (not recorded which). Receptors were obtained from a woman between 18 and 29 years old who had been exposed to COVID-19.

The CDR3, as DNA: TGCAGTGCTAGTCAGCTAGCGGGAGGAACAGATACGCAGTATTTT. It specifies CSASQLAGGTDTQYF. The V call is TRBV20-1, the J call TRBJ2-3, with 11 bases fitting TRBD2. After removal of 3 bases from V and 3 bases from J, the junction contained 5 bases not matched to a gene. The germline gives CDR1 DFQATT, CDR2 SNEGSKA (reference sequence). This CDR3 contains 15 residues.

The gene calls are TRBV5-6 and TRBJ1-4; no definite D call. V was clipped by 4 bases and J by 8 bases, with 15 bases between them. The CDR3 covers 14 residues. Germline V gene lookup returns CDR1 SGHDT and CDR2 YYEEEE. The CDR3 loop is CASSLPSAAEKLFF. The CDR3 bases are TGTGCCAGCAGCCTCCCGAGTGCCGCAGAAAAACTGTTTTTT.

As DNA, the CDR3 is TGTGCCAGCAGTACCGGACAGGGGGGCAATCAGCCCCAGCATTTT. This encodes CASSTGQGGNQPQHF. The J gene is TRBJ1-5, the V gene TRBV6-1; the match to TRBD1 covers 10 bases. The trim removed 5 bases at V and 2 bases at J, leaving 3 bases unmatched. The CDR3 loop spans 15 amino acids. CDR1 and CDR2 from the germline V gene are MNHNS and SASEGT.

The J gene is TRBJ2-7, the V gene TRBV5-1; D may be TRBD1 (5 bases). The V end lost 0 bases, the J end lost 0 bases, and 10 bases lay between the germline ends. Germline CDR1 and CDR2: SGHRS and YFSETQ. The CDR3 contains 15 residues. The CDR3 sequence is CASSLGAGISYEQYF. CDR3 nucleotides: TGCGCCAGCAGCTTGGGTGCAGGGATCTCCTACGAGCAGTACTTC.

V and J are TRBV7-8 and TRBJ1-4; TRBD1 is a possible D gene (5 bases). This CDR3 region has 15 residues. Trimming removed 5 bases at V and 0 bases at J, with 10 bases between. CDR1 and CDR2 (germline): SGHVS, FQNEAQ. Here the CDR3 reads CASSRGASTNEKLFF. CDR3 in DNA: TGTGCCAGCAGCCGAGGGGCTTCAACTAATGAAAAACTGTTTTTT.

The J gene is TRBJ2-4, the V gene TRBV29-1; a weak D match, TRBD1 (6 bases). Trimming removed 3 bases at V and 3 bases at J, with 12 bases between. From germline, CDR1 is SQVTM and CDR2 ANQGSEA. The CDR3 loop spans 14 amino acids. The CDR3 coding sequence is TGCAGCGTTGAGGGGGCTCGTGGCAAAAACATTCAGTACTTC. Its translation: CSVEGARGKNIQYF.

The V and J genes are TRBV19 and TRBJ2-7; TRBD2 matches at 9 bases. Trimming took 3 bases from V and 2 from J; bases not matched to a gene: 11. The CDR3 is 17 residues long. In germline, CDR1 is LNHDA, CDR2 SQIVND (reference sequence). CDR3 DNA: TGTGCCAGTAGTATCATGGCTAGCGGGACTACTCCCTACGAGCAGTACTTC. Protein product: CASSIMASGTTPYEQYF.

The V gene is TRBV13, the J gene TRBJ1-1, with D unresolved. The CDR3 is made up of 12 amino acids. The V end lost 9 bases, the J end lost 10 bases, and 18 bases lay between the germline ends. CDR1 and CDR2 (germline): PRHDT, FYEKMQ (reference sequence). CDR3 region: CASTFESVGAFF. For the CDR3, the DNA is TGTGCCAGTACTTTTGAGAGCGTGGGAGCTTTCTTT. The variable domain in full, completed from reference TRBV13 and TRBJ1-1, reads AAGVIQSPRHLIKEKRETATLKCYPIPRHDTVYWYQQGPGQDPQFLISFYEKMQSDKGSIPDRFSAQQFSDYHSELNMSSLELGDSALYFCASTFESVGAFFGQGTRLTVV.

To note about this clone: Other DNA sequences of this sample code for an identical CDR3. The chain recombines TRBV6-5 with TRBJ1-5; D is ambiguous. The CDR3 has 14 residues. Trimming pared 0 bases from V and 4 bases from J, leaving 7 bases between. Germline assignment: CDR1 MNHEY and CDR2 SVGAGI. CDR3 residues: CASSYSGGNQPQHF. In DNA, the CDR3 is TGTGCCAGCAGTTACTCGGGAGGGAATCAGCCCCAGCATTTT.

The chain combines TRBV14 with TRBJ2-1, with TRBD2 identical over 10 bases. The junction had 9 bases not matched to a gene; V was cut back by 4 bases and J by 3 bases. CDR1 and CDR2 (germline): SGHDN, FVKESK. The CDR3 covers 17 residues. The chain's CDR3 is CASSPYNLAGVYNEQFF. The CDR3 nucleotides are TGTGCCAGCAGCCCTTATAACCTAGCGGGGGTCTACAATGAGCAGTTCTTC.

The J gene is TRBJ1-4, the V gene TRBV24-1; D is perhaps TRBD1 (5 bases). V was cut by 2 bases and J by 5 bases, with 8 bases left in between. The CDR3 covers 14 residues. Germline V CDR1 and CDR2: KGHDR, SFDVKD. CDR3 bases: TGTGCCACCAGTGATTCCGGGGGAAATGAAAAACTGTTTTTT. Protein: CATSDSGGNEKLFF.

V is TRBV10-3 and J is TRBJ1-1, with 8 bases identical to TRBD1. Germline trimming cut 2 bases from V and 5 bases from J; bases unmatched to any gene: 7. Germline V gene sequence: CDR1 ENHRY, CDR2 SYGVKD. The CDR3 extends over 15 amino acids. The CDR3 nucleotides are TGTGCCATCAGTGAGCCAGGACAGGGTGGGACTGAAGCTTTCTTT. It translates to CAISEPGQGGTEAFF.

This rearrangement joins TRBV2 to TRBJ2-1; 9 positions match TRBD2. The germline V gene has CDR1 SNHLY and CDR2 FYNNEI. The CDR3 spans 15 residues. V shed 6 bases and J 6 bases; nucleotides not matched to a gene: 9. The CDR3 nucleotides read TGTGCCAGCAGGGGGGGGACTAGCTCATCCAATGAGCAGTTCTTC. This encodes CASRGGTSSSNEQFF.

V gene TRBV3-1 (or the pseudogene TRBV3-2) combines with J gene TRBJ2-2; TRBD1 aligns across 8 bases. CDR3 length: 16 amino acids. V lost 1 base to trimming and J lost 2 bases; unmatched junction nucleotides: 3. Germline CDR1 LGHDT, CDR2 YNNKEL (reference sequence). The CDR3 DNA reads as TGTGCCAGCAGCCAAGTCCAGGGGGCCAACACCGGGGAGCTGTTTTTT. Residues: CASSQVQGANTGELFF.

CDR3 in amino acids: CASIWRLDCGTDTQYF. In DNA form, the CDR3 reads TGCGCCAGCATCTGGCGGCTGGACTGCGGGACAGATACGCAGTATTTT. This chain links TRBV5-1 with TRBJ2-3; possibly TRBD2 for D (5 bases). The CDR3 covers 16 residues. Between the trimmed V and J ends, which lost 6 bases and 3 bases, there was a span of 20 bases. Germline V CDR1 and CDR2: SGHRS, YFSETQ.

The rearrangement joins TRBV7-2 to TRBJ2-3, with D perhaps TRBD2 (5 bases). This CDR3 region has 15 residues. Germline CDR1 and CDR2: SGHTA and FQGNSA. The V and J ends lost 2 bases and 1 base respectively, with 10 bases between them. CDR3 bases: TGTGCCAGCAGCTTAATGAGCGGCCGCACAGATACGCAGTATTTT. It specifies CASSLMSGRTDTQYF.

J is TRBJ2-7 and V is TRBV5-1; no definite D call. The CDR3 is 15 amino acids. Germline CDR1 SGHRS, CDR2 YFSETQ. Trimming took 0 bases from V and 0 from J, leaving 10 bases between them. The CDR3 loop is CASSLVLPNSYEQYF. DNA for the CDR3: TGCGCCAGCAGCTTGGTTCTACCAAACTCCTACGAGCAGTACTTC.

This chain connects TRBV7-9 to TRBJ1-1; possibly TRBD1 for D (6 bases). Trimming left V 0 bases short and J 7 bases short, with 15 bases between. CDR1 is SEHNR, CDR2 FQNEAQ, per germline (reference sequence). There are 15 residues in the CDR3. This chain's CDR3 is CASSLAEVGAREAFF. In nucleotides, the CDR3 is TGTGCCAGCAGCTTAGCGGAAGTGGGGGCGCGTGAAGCTTTCTTT.

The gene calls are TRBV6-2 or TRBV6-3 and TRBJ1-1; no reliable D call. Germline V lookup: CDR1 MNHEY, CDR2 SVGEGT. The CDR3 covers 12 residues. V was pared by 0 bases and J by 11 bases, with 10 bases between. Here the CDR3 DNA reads TGTGCCAGCAGTTACTCGAGCAGGTTGGCTTTCTTT. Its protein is CASSYSSRLAFF.

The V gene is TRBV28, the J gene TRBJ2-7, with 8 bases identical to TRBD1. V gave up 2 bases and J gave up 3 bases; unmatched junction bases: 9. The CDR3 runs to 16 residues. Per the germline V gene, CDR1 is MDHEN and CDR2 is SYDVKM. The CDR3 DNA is TGTGCCAGCAGTTTAGTGGGACAGGTCCGTTTCTACGAGCAGTACTTC. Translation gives CASSLVGQVRFYEQYF.